The 7 T cell receptor beta chains in this list originate from one sample, sequenced in a study of blood T cell repertoires in COVID-19 (dated by TCRdb to the early 2020s). Library prep was done by the immunoSEQ multiplex PCR assay. Held by TCRdb, this immuneACCESS table contains in-frame sequences only and omits some clones. Under half of the omission traces to an unresolved V gene where checked; the cause of the rest is unknown. The sample table contains 100,000 to 150,000 clones; only one count was recorded for around three quarters of them. Of the sample, roughly 35% falls within the top ten clones. The sequenced sample consisted of peripheral blood. The receptors stem from a man aged 35-49 years with active or convalescent COVID-19.

The chain couples TRBV18 to TRBJ1-1; 7 nucleotides line up with TRBD1. CDR1 KGHSH and CDR2 LQKENI come from the germline V gene. This CDR3 region has 16 residues. The V gene end was trimmed by 4 bases and the J gene end by 1 base; junction bases not matched to a gene: 9. CDR3 residues: CASSLSPGTENTEAFF. The CDR3 DNA sequence: TGTGCCAGCTCACTTTCCCCCGGGACAGAGAACACTGAAGCTTTCTTT.

This rearrangement joins TRBV5-1 to TRBJ2-7; TRBD1 might be the D (5 bases). Germline V CDR1 and CDR2: SGHRS, YFSETQ. This CDR3 has 14 amino acids. V lost 0 bases to trimming and J lost 3 bases, with 10 bases between them. The CDR3 protein is CASSLENRGYEQYF. In DNA, the CDR3 is TGCGCCAGCAGCTTGGAAAATAGGGGCTACGAGCAGTACTTC.

This clone was recorded once. This chain connects TRBV6-5 to TRBJ1-5, with D perhaps matching TRBD1 (6 bases). The CDR3 spans 15 residues. V was cut by 4 bases and J by 3 bases, with 13 bases left in between. Germline V lookup: CDR1 MNHEY, CDR2 SVGAGI. CDR3 sequence (DNA): TGTGCCAGCAGTTCAAAACAGGGCTCCAATCAGCCCCAGCATTTT. Translated: CASSSKQGSNQPQHF.

The chain joins TRBV19 to TRBJ2-7; 8 nucleotides align to TRBD2. The CDR3 has 15 residues. From germline, CDR1 is LNHDA and CDR2 SQIVND (reference sequence). V lost 3 bases to trimming and J lost 0 bases; unmatched junction nucleotides: 4. CDR3 residues: CASSILSGSSYEQYF. CDR3 bases: TGTGCCAGTAGTATTTTGAGCGGGAGCTCCTACGAGCAGTACTTC. Complete variable domain (other parts from reference TRBV19 and TRBJ2-7): DGGITQSPKYLFRKEGQNVTLSCEQNLNHDAMYWYRQDPGQGLRLIYYSQIVNDFQKGDIAEGYSVSREKKESFPLTVTSAQKNPTAFYLCASSILSGSSYEQYFGPGTRLTVT.

The gene calls are TRBV7-3 and TRBJ1-5; tentative D call: TRBD1 (6 bases). Germline CDR1 reads SGHTA; CDR2 reads FQGTGA. V lost 6 bases, J lost 6 bases, and 12 bases lay in between. The CDR3 runs to 13 residues. The CDR3 DNA follows: TGTGCCAGCAGTTGGACAGCGAGTCAGCCCCAGCATTTT. Residues: CASSWTASQPQHF. Drawing the rest from reference TRBV7-3 and TRBJ1-5, the complete variable domain is GAGVSQTPSNKVTEKGKYVELRCDPISGHTALYWYRQSLGQGPEFLIYFQGTGAADDSGLPNDRFFAVRPEGSVSTLKIQRTERGDSAVYLCASSWTASQPQHFGDGTRLSIL.

The V call is TRBV6-6, the J call TRBJ1-2; 10 nucleotides agree with TRBD1. Losses at the gene ends were 2 bases for V and 8 bases for J; bases not matched to a gene: 2. Per germline, CDR1 MNHNY and CDR2 SVGAGI (reference sequence). This CDR3 has 13 residues. The CDR3 is CASSYRDRGGYTF. In DNA, the CDR3 is TGTGCCAGCAGTTACAGGGACAGGGGAGGCTACACCTTC.

V usage is TRBV6-5 and J usage is TRBJ1-1; D is uncertain. This CDR3 has 14 amino acids. Germline CDR1 is MNHEY and CDR2 is SVGAGI. Trimming pared 7 bases from V and 2 bases from J, leaving 14 bases between. DNA for the CDR3: TGTGCCAGCACCCGCGGTACGACTAACACTGAAGCTTTCTTT. Amino acids: CASTRGTTNTEAFF.